Below, 28 T cell receptor beta chains from the same sample are listed, as sequenced in a study of regulatory T cells in long-lasting Graves disease. Time point meaning: persistent/refractory GD, antithyroid drugs over 5 years with positive TRAb. The TCR library was made from RNA that had been extracted from PBMCs in TRIzol. The authors built TCR beta libraries using iRepertoire HTBI primers and Arm-PCR of CDR3 regions. TCRdb called the multiplex PCR reads again in MiXCR, with one record for every CDR3 protein. The data contain approximately 360,000 distinct CDR3 sequences, approximately 25% of them seen just once; the ten biggest clones take up around 30%. The sequenced sample was peripheral blood mononuclear cells (PBMCs), obtained when the disease was refractory, from a patient treated with antithyroid drugs. Every receptor here comes from a woman aged 40 to 55 with Graves disease.

This clonotype was detected a few times. This sequence joins TRBV28 and TRBJ1-1, with 8 nucleotides matching TRBD1. V lost 5 bases to trimming and J lost 3 bases; unmatched junction nucleotides: 11. The germline gives CDR1 MDHEN, CDR2 SYDVKM. CDR3 length: 16 residues. CDR3 loop: CASSKNRGIIHTEAFF. DNA for the CDR3: TGTGCCAGCAGTAAAAACAGGGGGATTATACACACTGAAGCTTTCTTT.

This clonotype was found many times. This chain joins TRBV2 and TRBJ1-5, with a weak D call TRBD1 (5 bases). Trimming pared 9 bases from V and 0 bases from J, leaving 15 bases between. There are 15 residues in the CDR3. CDR1 is SNHLY and CDR2 is FYNNEI in the germline V gene. The CDR3 sequence: CASRDSSNSNQPQHF. Here the CDR3 DNA reads TGTGCCAGTAGAGACAGTAGTAATAGCAATCAGCCCCAGCATTTT.

This clonotype has at least ten counts. The rearrangement links TRBV29-1 to TRBJ2-7; TRBD2 aligns across 11 bases. After removal of 4 bases from V and 3 bases from J, the junction contained 5 bases not matched to a gene. Germline V gene sequence: CDR1 SQVTM, CDR2 ANQGSEA. This CDR3 contains 14 residues. The DNA for the CDR3 is TGCAGCGTTGCCGGGACTAGCGGAGACTACGAGCAGTACTTC. The encoded protein is CSVAGTSGDYEQYF.

V gene TRBV4-1 combines with J gene TRBJ2-6; 10 nucleotides agree with TRBD1. The V and J ends lost 4 bases and 0 bases, in that order; junction bases with no gene match: 9. Per the germline V gene, CDR1 is MGHRA and CDR2 is YSYEKL. The CDR3 has 19 amino acids. CDR3 coding DNA: TGCGCCAGCAGCCGAGATTTGGACAGGGGGTTCTCTGGGGCCAACGTCCTGACTTTC. Translating gives CASSRDLDRGFSGANVLTF.

There are many counts of this clonotype. The rearrangement links TRBV27 to TRBJ2-7; D unclear. V lost 6 bases and J 0 bases, leaving 9 bases between the germline ends. The CDR3 totals 13 residues. Germline-derived CDR1 and CDR2 are MNHEY and SMNVEV (reference sequence). CDR3 in amino acids: CASRNFNSYEQYF. The CDR3 DNA follows: TGTGCCAGCAGAAATTTTAACTCCTACGAGCAGTACTTC.

The V and J genes are TRBV9 and TRBJ2-6; perhaps D is TRBD1 or TRBD2 (5 bases each). The CDR3 consists of 18 residues. The V gene's germline CDR1 is SGDLS and CDR2 YYNGEE. The V end lost 3 bases, the J end lost 0 bases, and 16 bases lay between the germline ends. The CDR3 here is CASSELGPAASGANVLTF. The CDR3 DNA follows: TGTGCCAGCAGCGAATTGGGACCGGCTGCCTCTGGGGCCAACGTCCTGACTTTC.

This clonotype was recorded many times. The chain is built from TRBV27 and TRBJ2-7, with 10 bases identical to TRBD1. V shed 4 bases and J 4 bases; nucleotides not matched to a gene: 4. The CDR3 spans 14 residues. In germline, CDR1 is MNHEY, CDR2 SMNVEV (reference sequence). This CDR3 is CASSWGQGKYEQYF. The CDR3 DNA follows: TGTGCCAGCAGTTGGGGACAGGGGAAATACGAGCAGTACTTC.

The J gene is TRBJ1-1, the V gene TRBV6-1; D not resolved. The V end was cut by 6 bases, the J end by 5 bases, with 16 bases between. The germline gives CDR1 MNHNS, CDR2 SASEGT. This CDR3 has 14 amino acids. In DNA form, the CDR3 reads TGTGCCAGCAGACCAGGTTGGGCGAGGACTGAAGCTTTCTTT. Translation: CASRPGWARTEAFF.

This clonotype was counted many times. DNA for the CDR3: TGTGCCAGCAGTCCGCACAGGGTAATAAACACCGGGGAGCTGTTTTTT. Amino acids: CASSPHRVINTGELFF. The V call is TRBV6-1, the J call TRBJ2-2, with D possibly being TRBD1 (6 bases). Germline V gives CDR1 MNHNS, CDR2 SASEGT. The CDR3 spans 16 residues. Trimming cost V 5 bases and J 2 bases, with 15 bases left between them.

This clonotype was detected a few times. The chain carries TRBV20-1 and TRBJ2-1, with 10 bases matching TRBD1. The CDR3 is 18 residues long. After removal of 0 bases from V and 9 bases from J, the junction contained 17 bases not matched to a gene. Germline CDR1 reads DFQATT; CDR2 reads SNEGSKA (reference sequence). This chain's CDR3 is CSARDYSGPGQGKSEQFF. DNA for the CDR3: TGCAGTGCTAGAGACTACTCCGGACCGGGACAGGGGAAGAGTGAGCAGTTCTTC.

There are many counts of this clonotype. The chain combines TRBV2 with TRBJ1-6; D remains ambiguous. Germline CDR1 SNHLY, CDR2 FYNNEI. V was pared by 8 bases and J by 6 bases, with 5 bases between. This CDR3 is 11 amino acids long. The CDR3 region is CASCSNSPLHF. CDR3 coding DNA: TGTGCCAGCTGCAGTAATTCACCCCTCCACTTT.

Turning to this clonotype: Just one base apart from a much larger clone, this may be a read error. The chain employs TRBV11-2 and TRBJ2-7; no firm D call. Germline-derived CDR1 and CDR2 are SGHAT and FQNNGV. Trimming cost V 4 bases and J 4 bases, with 8 bases left between them. There are 12 residues in the CDR3. The CDR3 reads CASSSYPYEQYF. The CDR3, as DNA: TGTGCCAGCAGCTCCTACCCTTACGAGCAGTACTTC.

This chain connects TRBV30 to TRBJ1-1; tentatively, D is TRBD1 (6 bases). The CDR3 runs to 12 residues. V was cut by 7 bases and J by 3 bases, with 12 bases left in between. Looked up from germline, CDR1 is GTSNPN and CDR2 is SVGIG (reference sequence). CDR3 residues: CAYTRGDTEAFF. CDR3 nucleotide sequence: TGTGCCTATACCAGGGGTGACACTGAAGCTTTCTTT.

CDR3 protein: CSVEESLFRGYTF. The CDR3 DNA is TGCAGCGTTGAAGAATCGCTCTTTCGTGGCTACACCTTC. This rearrangement joins TRBV29-1 to TRBJ1-2; D uncertain. V lost 0 bases to trimming and J lost 7 bases, with 12 bases between them. The CDR3 consists of 13 residues. Germline values: CDR1 SQVTM, CDR2 ANQGSEA.

The V call is TRBV28, the J call TRBJ2-3, with TRBD1 as a possible D gene (6 bases). Per germline, CDR1 MDHEN and CDR2 SYDVKM. Trimming cost V 0 bases and J 4 bases, with 11 bases left between them. The CDR3 contains 15 residues. The CDR3 here is CASSLWAEGADTQYF. CDR3 sequence (DNA): TGTGCCAGCAGTTTATGGGCAGAGGGGGCAGATACGCAGTATTTT.

Regarding this clonotype: A much larger clone differs from this one at a single base, so this may be a read error. A read error is likely, as this CDR3 ends without the conserved phenylalanine or tryptophan. This sequence joins TRBV28 and TRBJ2-7; TRBD2 might be the D (5 bases). Trimming shortened V by 9 bases and J by 7 bases, and 13 bases separated the two germline ends. Per the germline V gene, CDR1 is MDHEN and CDR2 is SYDVKM. The CDR3 loop spans 11 amino acids. As DNA, the CDR3 is TGTGCCAGGGTCTGGGAGTATGAGCAGTACCTC. This sequence encodes CARVWEYEQYL.

In this sample, this clonotype turned up a few times. The chain employs TRBV28 and TRBJ1-3, with 10 bases that match TRBD1. V trimming: 5 bases; J trimming: 8 bases; junction bases outside the gene matches: 6. The CDR3 sequence is 14 residues long. CDR1 and CDR2 from the germline V gene are MDHEN and SYDVKM. CDR3 amino acids: CASSPGTGVYTIYF. CDR3 DNA sequence: TGTGCCAGCAGTCCGGGGACAGGGGTGTACACCATATATTTT.

This clonotype was observed a few times. The rearrangement joins TRBV27 to TRBJ1-3; 8 nucleotides line up with TRBD1. Looked up from germline, CDR1 is MNHEY and CDR2 is SMNVEV (reference sequence). The junction had 4 bases not matched to a gene; V was cut back by 6 bases and J by 3 bases. This CDR3 is built from 14 residues. The CDR3 here is CASSPGGFGNTIYF. CDR3 coding DNA: TGTGCCAGCAGCCCAGGGGGCTTTGGAAACACCATATATTTT.

The chain links TRBV20-1 to TRBJ2-7; D is undetermined. V lost 2 bases and J 7 bases, leaving 18 bases between the germline ends. The CDR3 totals 14 residues. The V gene's germline CDR1 is DFQATT and CDR2 SNEGSKA (reference sequence). The CDR3 is CSARRQVIHNEQYF. The CDR3 DNA sequence: TGCAGTGCTAGACGCCAGGTCATCCACAATGAGCAGTACTTC.

This chain links TRBV6-1 with TRBJ2-7; 8 bases map to TRBD1. The CDR3 sequence is 11 residues long. Germline CDR1 reads MNHNS; CDR2 reads SASEGT. V shed 10 bases, J shed 6 bases, and the junction held 5 bases outside the gene matches. Here the CDR3 DNA reads TGTGCCACCTGGACAGGGCGCGAGCAGTACTTC. It specifies CATWTGREQYF.

This clonotype was seen ten or more times. The chain carries TRBV6-1 and TRBJ1-1; D is unclear. This CDR3 contains 14 residues. Trimming took 6 bases from V and 0 from J, leaving 11 bases between them. CDR1 and CDR2 (germline): MNHNS, SASEGT. CDR3 protein: CASRLLTVNTEAFF. As DNA, the CDR3 is TGTGCCAGCAGACTCCTGACGGTGAACACTGAAGCTTTCTTT.

This clonotype has just a few counts. This may stem from a read error, because a much larger clone lies one nucleotide away. The chain joins TRBV2 to TRBJ2-5; a weak D match, TRBD2 (6 bases). Germline V gene sequence: CDR1 SNHLY, CDR2 FYNNEI. V was shortened by 5 bases and J by 10 bases, with 17 bases between the two germline ends. The CDR3 runs 13 residues. CDR3 DNA sequence: TGTGCCAGCAGTCCGGACTACGCGGGGAGCCAGTACTTC. It translates to CASSPDYAGSQYF.

The chain couples TRBV3-1 to TRBJ1-2; D is perhaps TRBD1 (5 bases). CDR1 is LGHDT, CDR2 YNNKEL, per germline (reference sequence). The CDR3 is made up of 13 amino acids. The ends were cut back, 4 bases at V and 5 bases at J, with 11 bases in the middle. CDR3 region: CASSRTSGYGYTF. The CDR3 DNA is TGTGCCAGCAGCCGAACCTCAGGGTATGGCTACACCTTC.

In its sample, this clonotype was seen a few times. This chain links TRBV20-1 with TRBJ2-3; 9 nucleotides match TRBD2. This CDR3 is built from 16 residues. CDR1 is DFQATT and CDR2 is SNEGSKA in the germline V gene (reference sequence). V dropped 3 bases and J dropped 2; count of bases not matched to a gene: 9. CDR3 protein: CSASSPSGAPTDTQYF. The CDR3 nucleotides read TGCAGTGCTAGTTCGCCTAGCGGGGCCCCCACAGATACGCAGTATTTT.

This chain links TRBV20-1 with TRBJ2-1; 12 bases match TRBD2. The V gene end was trimmed by 7 bases and the J gene end by 5 bases; junction bases not matched to a gene: 18. Germline V CDR1 and CDR2: DFQATT, SNEGSKA (reference sequence). The CDR3 consists of 18 residues. The CDR3 is CSVGYGLAGKVVDNEQFF. The CDR3 DNA is TGCAGTGTTGGGTATGGACTAGCGGGAAAAGTTGTAGACAATGAGCAGTTCTTC.

The J gene is TRBJ2-5, the V gene TRBV7-9; D may be TRBD2 (6 bases). V was shortened by 1 base and J by 2 bases, with 8 bases between the two germline ends. Germline V lookup: CDR1 SEHNR, CDR2 FQNEAQ (reference sequence). CDR3 length: 14 amino acids. CDR3 nucleotides: TGTGCCAGCAGCTTAGTTAGCGGTCAAGAGACCCAGTACTTC. Encoded protein: CASSLVSGQETQYF.

At least ten counts were recorded for this clonotype. The rearrangement links TRBV5-1 to TRBJ1-4; D possibly corresponds to TRBD1 (5 bases). V lost 2 bases and J 4 bases, leaving 12 bases between the germline ends. This CDR3 contains 15 residues. Germline V gene data show CDR1 as SGHRS and CDR2 as YFSETQ. In DNA form, the CDR3 reads TGCGCCAGCAGCTTCACAGGCGGTGATAATGAAAAACTGTTTTTT. Residues: CASSFTGGDNEKLFF.

This chain uses TRBV20-1 with TRBJ2-5; D unclear. Germline loops: CDR1 DFQATT, CDR2 SNEGSKA (reference sequence). Trimming stripped 2 bases from V and 4 bases from J, with 11 bases between. CDR3 length equals 13 residues. CDR3 amino acids: CSARTYASETQYF. CDR3 in DNA: TGCAGTGCTAGAACTTACGCATCAGAGACCCAGTACTTC.